The 8 T cell receptor beta chains listed next were all sequenced from one sample in a study of blood T cell repertoires in COVID-19. Clones were read by immunoSEQ multiplex PCR, and TCRdb kept only the in-frame ones, dropping some. The repertoire includes a few hundred thousand clones, about 80% of them detected once, and roughly 2.3% sits in the top ten. The sequencing sample was made of peripheral blood. All receptors derive from a woman aged 60-70 years with acute or convalescent COVID-19.

The chain couples TRBV29-1 to TRBJ2-1; 11 nucleotides line up with TRBD2. The J segment lost 7 bases and the V segment lost 0 bases, leaving 8 bases of the junction unmatched. The CDR3 loop spans 16 amino acids. CDR1 and CDR2 from the germline V gene are SQVTM and ANQGSEA. The CDR3 here is CSVEDLGLAGGNEQFF. DNA of the CDR3: TGCAGCGTTGAAGATCTGGGGCTAGCGGGGGGAAATGAGCAGTTCTTC.

In this sample, this clone turned up a few times. The chain uses TRBV28 and TRBJ1-3; D is perhaps TRBD1 (6 bases). Trimming cost V 3 bases and J 0 bases, with 12 bases left between them. The CDR3 spans 16 residues. Germline loops: CDR1 MDHEN, CDR2 SYDVKM. The CDR3 region has the DNA TGTGCCAGCAGTTTGGGGGGGACAAACTCTGGAAACACCATATATTTT. Protein product: CASSLGGTNSGNTIYF. Full variable domain (rest looked up from reference TRBV28 and TRBJ1-3): DVKVTQSSRYLVKRTGEKVFLECVQDMDHENMFWYRQDPGLGLRLIYFSYDVKMKEKGDIPEGYSVSREKKERFSLILESASTNQTSMYLCASSLGGTNSGNTIYFGEGSWLTVV.

The rearrangement joins TRBV5-1 to TRBJ2-3; possibly TRBD1 for D (6 bases). Trimming left V 0 bases short and J 2 bases short, with 10 bases between. The CDR3 runs to 15 residues. Germline V gene lookup returns CDR1 SGHRS and CDR2 YFSETQ. CDR3 in amino acids: CASSLAGQTTDTQYF. CDR3 sequence (DNA): TGCGCCAGCAGCTTGGCAGGACAGACCACAGATACGCAGTATTTT.

In DNA form, the CDR3 reads TGTGCCAGCAAACGGGGGGGCCTCAGTAATGAGCAGTTCTTC. It specifies CASKRGGLSNEQFF. The chain carries TRBV2 and TRBJ2-1; 8 bases align to TRBD2. The CDR3 has 14 residues. The germline V gene encodes CDR1 SNHLY and CDR2 FYNNEI. V was clipped by 7 bases and J by 7 bases; unmatched bases: 9. The variable domain in full, with the rest retrieved from reference TRBV2 and TRBJ2-1, is EPEVTQTPSHQVTQMGQEVILRCVPISNHLYFYWYRQILGQKVEFLVSFYNNEISEKSEIFDDQFSVERPDGSNFTLKIRSTKLEDSAMYFCASKRGGLSNEQFFGPGTRLTVL.

The gene calls are TRBV2 and TRBJ1-1; D might be TRBD1 (6 bases). V lost 4 bases to trimming and J lost 1 base, with 10 bases between them. This CDR3 contains 14 residues. Germline V gives CDR1 SNHLY, CDR2 FYNNEI. Here the CDR3 reads CASSVQGRNTEAFF. The CDR3 DNA reads as TGTGCCAGCAGTGTTCAGGGGCGGAACACTGAAGCTTTCTTT.

The chain is built from TRBV13 and TRBJ2-5; weak D call: TRBD2 (6 bases). Germline loops: CDR1 PRHDT, CDR2 FYEKMQ (reference sequence). The CDR3 length is 13 residues. V was trimmed by 3 bases and J by 5 bases, leaving 10 bases between them. The CDR3 nucleotides are TGTGCCAGCAGCTTTAGCGGAGCGGAGACCCAGTACTTC. This gives the protein CASSFSGAETQYF.

This clone was detected only once. The V and J genes are TRBV2 and TRBJ2-2; D may be TRBD2 (6 bases). With 2 bases removed from V and 7 bases from J, the gap between germline ends came to 8 bases. This CDR3 has 13 amino acids. Germline values: CDR1 SNHLY, CDR2 FYNNEI. The CDR3 here is CASSEHGGGELFF. DNA for the CDR3: TGTGCCAGCAGTGAACACGGGGGCGGGGAGCTGTTTTTT.

V is TRBV7-6 and J is TRBJ1-1; D not certain. Germline CDR1 reads SGHVS; CDR2 reads FNYEAQ. V lost 1 base to trimming and J lost 1 base, with 10 bases between them. The CDR3 is 15 residues long. The CDR3 region is CASSLVSQTNTEAFF. The CDR3 DNA reads TGTGCCAGCAGCTTAGTCTCACAAACGAACACTGAAGCTTTCTTT.